This record covers a single T cell receptor (beta chain). This clone was counted only a few times. Its antigen specificity is not known. There are no base qualities to consult, and no much larger clone falls within one base. This sample was included in a study of beta chain features in type 1 diabetes (dated by TCRdb to 2017 to 2018). Regarding the complete study: No differences in mean age, gender distribution, total cell number or subset yield were found between patients and healthy donors. A total of roughly 100 million sorted cells were examined across all samples, and the number of cells per subset was strongly correlated with RNA yield. In the study, recently diagnosed type 1 diabetes patients and matched healthy donors were compared on the TCRB repertoires of their sorted circulating CD4+ T cell subsets. Regulatory and stem cell-like memory subsets were obtained from only 8 patients and about eight healthy donors, while naive and central memory subsets were obtained from all 30 or so donors. General study outcomes and caveats: Because cDNA rather than genomic DNA was sequenced, highly expressing activated cells could have been over-represented, although no difference in activation and CD3 levels was found between groups. Naive, central memory and regulatory TCRB repertoires appeared more similar among patients than among healthy donors. Shorter templates might be favored by PCR, yet because patient and control samples were amplified and corrected together, any such skew would affect both groups equally. HLA sub-analyses involved small numbers of individuals, so any influence of HLA type on TCRB rearrangement remained unresolved. Type 1 diabetes patients showed a moderate but significant shortening of TCRB CDR3 length in all four CD4+ subsets. Fewer insertions and more nucleotide deletions at VDJ recombination sites were observed in patients with type 1 diabetes, implying thymic rearrangement abnormalities.

A single peripheral blood draw of approximately 100 mL on average was collected from each donor into heparinised tubes. Using a panel that included CD45RO, CCR7, CD25, CD127, CD95 and CD27, naive, central memory, regulatory and stem cell-like memory CD4+ T cells were sorted on a BD FACSAria II. All sorted populations exceeded 95% purity. PBMCs were isolated right away by Lymphoprep density gradient centrifugation and were stained directly, without culture. So that batch effects would be minimized, each experiment stained and sorted samples in pairs, pairing one healthy donor with one patient. All of the isolated RNA was reverse transcribed with the High Capacity cDNA Reverse Transcription Kit, so expressed TCRB transcripts were sequenced. Naive, central memory and regulatory T cell samples underwent deep immunoSEQ sequencing, averaging around 3.6 million total reads per sample. Sorted cells were lysed in RLT buffer, and RNA was extracted using DNase-treated RNeasy Micro or Mini kits according to cell number. To prevent cross-contamination, each cell subset was processed individually, whereas patient and healthy donor samples were processed jointly. Using the immunoSEQ multiplex PCR, TCRB sequences were amplified from cDNA into 87-bp fragments spanning the CDR3 region. Amplicons were sequenced on the Illumina HiSeq platform. The paper's processing steps were these. Synthetic template baselines were used to correct PCR bias computationally, reads within Hamming distance 2 were collapsed, and singletons that could not be merged were discarded. Reads were aligned to IMGT to assign V, D and J genes, CDR3 length, and insertions or deletions at six rearrangement sites. Within each subset, clonotype counts were normalized to sorted cell number, and only after that were true diversity and Gini coefficients computed with the tcR R package. The overlap coefficient, calculated on TCRB nucleotide sequences, was used to measure repertoire sharing. As a proxy for the pre-selection repertoire, out-of-frame TCRB sequences from naive cells were analyzed. In TCRdb, the immuneACCESS table is reduced to in-frame sequences with V and J assigned. These tables do not hold every clone; where another copy was compared, an unresolved V gene accounts for under half, and the others remain unexplained. Clone size and the V and J calls come from that table; the DNA yielded D and trimming. Recorded for this sample are about 270,000 clones; over 11% of them occurred a single time. Of the sample, approximately 0.015% is held by the ten largest clones.

The CDR3 runs 12 residues from the cysteine to the phenylalanine. The sequence is cut down to CDR3 DNA, 36 bases in frame from base 1. Trimming costs V 6 bases and J 6 bases, and their ends lie 9 bases apart. The germline V gene provides CDR1 SGHTA and CDR2 FQGTGA. The TCR sequence derives from a young man with type 1 diabetes. The chain links TRBV7-3 with TRBJ2-1; the D gene identity is not certain. Sequencing input: naive CD4+ T cells from blood. The meaning of the sample's cell subset or site label: true naive CD4+ T cells. The DNA sequence is given as TGTGCCAGCAGGGCATCGGGCAATGAGCAGTTCTTC. This codes for CASRASGNEQFF. The CDR3 plus the reference TRBV7-3 and TRBJ2-1 genes for the other parts give the full variable domain: GAGVSQTPSNKVTEKGKYVELRCDPISGHTALYWYRQSLGQGPEFLIYFQGTGAADDSGLPNDRFFAVRPEGSVSTLKIQRTERGDSAVYLCASRASGNEQFFGPGTRLTVL.